This T cell receptor beta chain emerged from a study of blood T cell repertoires in COVID-19. About the research overall: The United States, Italy and Spain were the sources of the acute and convalescent COVID-19 samples. In each case, the material was cDNA or gDNA derived from T cells, B-cell-depleted T cells, or PBMCs.

Looked up from germline, CDR1 is KGHSH and CDR2 is LQKENI. The CDR3 is 11 amino acids. The V gene lost 4 bases and the J gene lost 4 bases, with 4 bases spanning the gap. The repertoire was sequenced with immunoSEQ multiplex PCR; TCRdb's copy has only in-frame clones and lacks some. The repertoire consists of 360,000 or so clones, with more than 70% occurring once and the leading ten covering 3% to 4.5%. Enrolled during active infection, Seattle patients were then followed longitudinally. The sequence was obtained from a woman aged 55 to 70 with COVID-19, enrolled during active disease. Source material: peripheral blood. The chain is built from TRBV18 and TRBJ1-2; D gene uncertain. CDR3 region: CASSHTYGYTF. The CDR3 nucleotides are TGTGCCAGCTCACACACCTATGGCTACACCTTC.